Listed below are T cell receptor beta chains from one sample, sequenced in a study of blood T cell repertoires in COVID-19. Repertoires were generated with immunoSEQ multiplex PCR, while TCRdb's copy carries only in-frame clones and drops some. The sample holds around 300,000 clones, roughly 85% seen once. Sequencing input: peripheral blood. All receptors come from a woman aged 30 to 39 with active or convalescent COVID-19. The CDR3 runs from the conserved cysteine through the conserved F or W. The D gene is left open where the match is weak. Clone size, where shown, is once, few, many, or a class for clones that have expanded.

clone_size	d_call	j_call	v_call	cdr3_aa	cdr3_nt
-	TRBD2	TRBJ2-1	TRBV27	CASSLYMGLVNEQFF	TGTGCCAGCAGTTTATATATGGGACTAGTCAATGAGCAGTTCTTC
once	-	TRBJ1-2	TRBV3-1/TRBV3-2	CASSQHQEGTGYTF	TGTGCCAGCAGCCAACATCAGGAGGGTACTGGCTACACCTTC
once	TRBD1	TRBJ2-7	TRBV6-5	CASSPDRGIYEQYF	TGTGCCAGCAGTCCAGACAGGGGCATCTACGAGCAGTACTTC
-	-	TRBJ2-3	TRBV6-4	CASSELGHSTDTQYF	TGTGCCAGCAGTGAACTAGGTCATAGCACAGATACGCAGTATTTT
-	-	TRBJ2-7	TRBV28	CASKRRSHYEQYF	TGTGCCAGCAAAAGACGGAGTCACTACGAGCAGTACTTC
-	-	TRBJ2-7	TRBV24-1	CATSTDTQNAYEQYF	TGTGCCACCAGTACGGACACCCAAAACGCCTACGAGCAGTACTTC
-	-	TRBJ2-3	TRBV2	CASSERAGTTDTQYF	TGTGCCAGCAGTGAGAGGGCGGGGACCACAGATACGCAGTATTTT
-	-	TRBJ2-7	TRBV27	CASSPQTPGLYNEQYF	TGTGCCAGCAGTCCCCAGACCCCGGGACTGTATAACGAGCAGTACTTC
once	-	TRBJ1-1	TRBV5-6	CATRNVGGGTEAFF	TGTGCCACCAGAAACGTGGGGGGAGGCACTGAAGCTTTCTTT
-	TRBD1	TRBJ2-5	TRBV18	CASSSGTGIVETQYF	TGTGCCAGCTCATCGGGGACAGGGATAGTGGAGACCCAGTACTTC
once	TRBD1	TRBJ2-3	TRBV7-2	CASSRTGGRGDTQYF	TGTGCCAGCAGCCGGACAGGGGGCAGGGGAGATACGCAGTATTTT
-	TRBD1	TRBJ1-5	TRBV6-6	CASTGVNQPQHF	TGTGCCAGTACAGGGGTCAATCAGCCCCAGCATTTT
-	-	TRBJ1-4	TRBV30	CASPGATNEKLFF	TGTGCCAGCCCGGGGGCAACTAATGAAAAACTGTTTTTT
-	-	TRBJ1-5	TRBV24-1	CATSAGSRSNQPQHF	TGTGCCACCAGTGCGGGGAGTCGGAGCAATCAGCCCCAGCATTTT
-	TRBD1	TRBJ2-3	TRBV3-1/TRBV3-2	CASSQWTGSLADTQYF	TGTGCCAGCAGCCAATGGACAGGGAGTCTGGCAGATACGCAGTATTTT
once	-	TRBJ1-1	TRBV7-3	CASSLDRDNHWSTEAFF	TGTGCCAGCAGCTTAGACCGGGACAACCATTGGAGCACTGAAGCTTTCTTT
-	-	TRBJ2-1	TRBV5-1	CASGPGNSYNEQFF	TGCGCCAGCGGACCCGGGAATTCCTACAATGAGCAGTTCTTC
-	-	TRBJ2-1	TRBV18	CASSPPKPGLRGNEQFF	TGTGCCAGCTCACCCCCGAAGCCGGGACTCCGTGGCAATGAGCAGTTCTTC
-	-	TRBJ1-4	TRBV10-3	CAISRQEPSTNEKLFF	TGTGCCATCAGTCGACAGGAACCCTCAACTAATGAAAAACTGTTTTTT
few	TRBD1	TRBJ1-1	TRBV27	CASSPALSTGATEAFF	TGTGCCAGCAGTCCCGCATTAAGTACAGGGGCGACTGAAGCTTTCTTT
-	TRBD1	TRBJ2-2	TRBV30	CAWVDRGAAGELFF	TGTGCCTGGGTGGACAGGGGGGCCGCCGGGGAGCTGTTTTTT
-	TRBD2	TRBJ2-7	TRBV4-1	CASSQELAGRYEQYF	TGCGCCAGCAGCCAAGAGCTAGCGGGACGTTACGAGCAGTACTTC
-	TRBD1	TRBJ1-2	TRBV5-8	CASSPPGQGNNYGYTF	TGTGCCAGCAGCCCCCCGGGACAGGGGAATAACTATGGCTACACCTTC
-	-	TRBJ1-2	TRBV7-2	CASSPKSLLTYGYTF	TGTGCCAGCAGCCCGAAAAGCCTCTTGACTTATGGCTACACCTTC
-	-	TRBJ1-1	TRBV5-1	CASSLAQQRGSTEAFF	TGCGCCAGCAGCTTGGCTCAACAGAGGGGGAGCACTGAAGCTTTCTTT
-	-	TRBJ2-3	TRBV5-1	CASSLLEGTDTQYF	TGCGCCAGCAGCTTGTTGGAGGGCACAGATACGCAGTATTTT
-	-	TRBJ1-3	TRBV6-5	CASGASSGNTIYF	TGTGCCAGCGGGGCGAGCTCTGGAAACACCATATATTTT
few	TRBD1	TRBJ1-2	TRBV7-2	CASSAGQGDYGYTF	TGTGCCAGCAGCGCCGGACAGGGTGACTATGGCTACACCTTC
-	-	TRBJ2-2	TRBV7-2	CASSLVSSNTGELFF	TGTGCCAGCAGCTTAGTTAGCTCGAACACCGGGGAGCTGTTTTTT
-	TRBD2	TRBJ2-1	TRBV14	CASTLTSGVNREQFF	TGTGCCAGCACCCTGACTAGCGGGGTGAATAGGGAGCAGTTCTTC
once	-	TRBJ2-2	TRBV5-1	CASSAQAGELFF	TGCGCCAGCAGCGCACAGGCTGGGGAGCTGTTTTTT
-	TRBD2	TRBJ2-2	TRBV3-1/TRBV3-2	CASSQSSGGPNTGELFF	TGTGCCAGCAGCCAATCTAGCGGGGGACCTAACACCGGGGAGCTGTTTTTT
-	-	TRBJ2-7	TRBV7-8	CASSLGRQAYEQYF	TGTGCCAGCAGCTTGGGCCGACAAGCCTACGAGCAGTACTTC
-	TRBD2	TRBJ2-1	TRBV5-1	CASSNPSSGGGEQFF	TGCGCCAGCAGCAATCCCTCTAGCGGGGGAGGTGAGCAGTTCTTC
-	TRBD1	TRBJ1-2	TRBV28	CATRGQGDGYTF	TGTGCCACCCGGGGACAGGGAGATGGCTACACCTTC
-	-	TRBJ1-2	TRBV7-2	CASSLAGQTRVGYTF	TGTGCCAGCAGCTTAGCCGGCCAAACCCGGGTAGGCTACACCTTC
-	TRBD2	TRBJ2-3	TRBV6-5	CASRMTSFDTQYF	TGTGCCAGCAGGATGACTAGCTTTGATACGCAGTATTTT
-	-	TRBJ1-3	TRBV4-2	CASSQRRGGNTIYF	TGTGCCAGCAGCCAACGAAGGGGAGGGAACACCATATATTTT
-	-	TRBJ2-5	TRBV5-1	CASSFRVEETQYF	TGCGCCAGCAGCTTCAGGGTGGAAGAGACCCAGTACTTC
-	-	TRBJ2-7	TRBV6-1	CASSERGTGPYEQYF	TGTGCCAGCAGTGAAAGGGGAACAGGGCCCTACGAGCAGTACTTC
once	-	TRBJ2-3	TRBV10-1	CASSESRPTDTQYF	TGCGCCAGCAGTGAGTCGCGGCCGACAGATACGCAGTATTTT
once	-	TRBJ1-6	TRBV27	CASSDRGGENSPLHF	TGTGCCAGCTCGGATAGAGGGGGTGAGAATTCACCCCTCCACTTT
-	-	TRBJ2-7	TRBV5-1	CASSPLSGSASYEQYF	TGCGCCAGCAGCCCTCTATCGGGATCTGCTTCCTACGAGCAGTACTTC
-	-	TRBJ2-1	TRBV5-1	CASSLGGTLDEQFF	TGCGCCAGCAGCTTGGGGGGGACTTTGGATGAGCAGTTCTTC
-	TRBD1	TRBJ1-2	TRBV6-4	CASRARDSPNYGYTF	TGTGCCAGCAGAGCTCGGGACAGCCCTAACTATGGCTACACCTTC
-	-	TRBJ2-5	TRBV7-3	CASSSIFVSGWQETQYF	TGTGCCAGCAGCTCAATTTTTGTTTCAGGGTGGCAAGAGACCCAGTACTTC
-	-	TRBJ1-2	TRBV3-1/TRBV3-2	CASSQDRGLGYTF	TGTGCCAGCAGCCAAGATAGGGGTCTGGGCTACACCTTC
-	TRBD2	TRBJ2-7	TRBV10-2	CASSRGDSYEQYF	TGCGCCAGCAGTCGGGGGGACTCCTACGAGCAGTACTTC
-	-	TRBJ1-1	TRBV7-8	CASSPGTWNTEAFF	TGTGCCAGCAGCCCCGGGACATGGAACACTGAAGCTTTCTTT
-	-	TRBJ1-2	TRBV14	CASSGGGRSYGYTF	TGTGCCAGCAGCGGCGGGGGCAGGTCCTATGGCTACACCTTC